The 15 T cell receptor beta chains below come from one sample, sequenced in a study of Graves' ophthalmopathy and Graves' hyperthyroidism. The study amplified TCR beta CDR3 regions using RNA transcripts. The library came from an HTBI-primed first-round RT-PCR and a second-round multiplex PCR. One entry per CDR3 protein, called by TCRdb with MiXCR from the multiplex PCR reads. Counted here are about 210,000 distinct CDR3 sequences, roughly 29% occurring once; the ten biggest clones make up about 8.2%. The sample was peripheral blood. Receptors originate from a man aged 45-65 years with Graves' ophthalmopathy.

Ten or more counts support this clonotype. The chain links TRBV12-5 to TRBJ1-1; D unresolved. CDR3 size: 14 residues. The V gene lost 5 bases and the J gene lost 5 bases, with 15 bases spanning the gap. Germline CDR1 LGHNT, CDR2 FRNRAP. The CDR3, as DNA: TGTGCTAGTGGTCCCTCTTTGGGGAGTACTGAAGCTTTCTTT. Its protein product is CASGPSLGSTEAFF.

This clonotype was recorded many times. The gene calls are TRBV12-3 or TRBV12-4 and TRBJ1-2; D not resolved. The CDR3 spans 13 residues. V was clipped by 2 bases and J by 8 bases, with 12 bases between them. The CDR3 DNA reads TGTGCCAGCAGTTTAAGTGAGGCAAGAGGCTACACCTTC. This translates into CASSLSEARGYTF.

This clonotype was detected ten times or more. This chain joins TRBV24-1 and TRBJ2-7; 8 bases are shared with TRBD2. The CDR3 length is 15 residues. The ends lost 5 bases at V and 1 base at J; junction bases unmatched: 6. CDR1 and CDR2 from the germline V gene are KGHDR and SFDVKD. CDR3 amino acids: CATSVGAGASYEQYF. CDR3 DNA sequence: TGTGCCACCAGTGTAGGAGCGGGAGCATCCTACGAGCAGTACTTC.

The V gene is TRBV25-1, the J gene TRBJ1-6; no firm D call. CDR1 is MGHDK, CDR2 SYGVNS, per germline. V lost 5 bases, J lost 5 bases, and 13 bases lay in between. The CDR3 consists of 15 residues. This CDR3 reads CASSPPGYDNSPLHF. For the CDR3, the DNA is TGTGCCAGCAGTCCCCCGGGATACGATAATTCACCCCTCCACTTT.

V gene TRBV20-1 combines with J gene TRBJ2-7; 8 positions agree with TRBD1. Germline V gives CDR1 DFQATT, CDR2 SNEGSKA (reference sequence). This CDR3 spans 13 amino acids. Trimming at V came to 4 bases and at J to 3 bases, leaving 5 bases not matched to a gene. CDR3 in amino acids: CSATRTGFYEQYF. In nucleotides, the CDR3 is TGCAGTGCTACTAGGACAGGGTTCTACGAGCAGTACTTC.

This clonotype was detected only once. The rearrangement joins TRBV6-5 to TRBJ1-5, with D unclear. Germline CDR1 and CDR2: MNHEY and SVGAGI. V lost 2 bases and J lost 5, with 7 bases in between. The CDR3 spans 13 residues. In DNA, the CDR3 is TGTGCCAGCAGTTACAGTATCGATCAGCCCCAGCATTTT. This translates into CASSYSIDQPQHF.

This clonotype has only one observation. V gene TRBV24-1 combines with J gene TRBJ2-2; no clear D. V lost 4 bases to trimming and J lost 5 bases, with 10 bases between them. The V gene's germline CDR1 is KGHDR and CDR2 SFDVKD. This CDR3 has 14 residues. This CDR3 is CATSEPLGTGELFF. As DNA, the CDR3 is TGTGCCACCAGTGAGCCCCTGGGAACCGGGGAGCTGTTTTTT.

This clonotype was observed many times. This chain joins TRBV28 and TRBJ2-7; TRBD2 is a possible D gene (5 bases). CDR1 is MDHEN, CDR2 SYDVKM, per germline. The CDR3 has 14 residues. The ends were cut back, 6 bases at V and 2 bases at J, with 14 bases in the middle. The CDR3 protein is CASSPLLVAYEQYF. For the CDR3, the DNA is TGTGCCAGCAGCCCCCTACTAGTTGCCTACGAGCAGTACTTC. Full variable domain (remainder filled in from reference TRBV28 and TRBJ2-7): DVKVTQSSRYLVKRTGEKVFLECVQDMDHENMFWYRQDPGLGLRLIYFSYDVKMKEKGDIPEGYSVSREKKERFSLILESASTNQTSMYLCASSPLLVAYEQYFGPGTRLTVT.

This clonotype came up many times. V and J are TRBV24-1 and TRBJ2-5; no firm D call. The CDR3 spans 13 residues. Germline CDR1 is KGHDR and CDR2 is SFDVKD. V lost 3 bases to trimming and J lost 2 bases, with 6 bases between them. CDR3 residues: CATSDGAQETQYF. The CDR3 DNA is TGTGCCACCAGTGATGGAGCACAAGAGACCCAGTACTTC.

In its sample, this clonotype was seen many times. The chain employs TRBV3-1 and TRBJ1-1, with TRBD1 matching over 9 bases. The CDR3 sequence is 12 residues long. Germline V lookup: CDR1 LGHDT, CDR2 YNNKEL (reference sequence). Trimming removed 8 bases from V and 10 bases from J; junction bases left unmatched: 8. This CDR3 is CASQQGASGAFF. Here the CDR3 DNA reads TGTGCCAGCCAACAGGGGGCAAGTGGAGCTTTCTTT.

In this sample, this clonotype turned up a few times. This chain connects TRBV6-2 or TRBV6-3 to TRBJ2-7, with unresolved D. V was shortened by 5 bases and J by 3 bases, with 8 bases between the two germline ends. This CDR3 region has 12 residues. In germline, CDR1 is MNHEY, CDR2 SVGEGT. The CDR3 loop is CASSLESYEQYF. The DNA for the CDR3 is TGTGCCAGCAGTCTCGAAAGCTACGAGCAGTACTTC.

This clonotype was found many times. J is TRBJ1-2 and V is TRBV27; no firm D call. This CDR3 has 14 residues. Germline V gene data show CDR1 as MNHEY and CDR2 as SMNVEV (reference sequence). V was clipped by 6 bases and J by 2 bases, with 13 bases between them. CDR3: CASSDTDANYGYTF. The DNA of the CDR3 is TGTGCCAGCAGCGACACGGACGCGAACTATGGCTACACCTTC.

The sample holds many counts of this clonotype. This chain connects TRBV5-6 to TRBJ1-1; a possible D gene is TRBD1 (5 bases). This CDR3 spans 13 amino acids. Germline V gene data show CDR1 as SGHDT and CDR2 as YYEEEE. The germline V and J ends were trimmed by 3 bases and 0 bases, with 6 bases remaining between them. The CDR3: CASSSTVNTEAFF. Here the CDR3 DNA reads TGTGCCAGCAGCTCGACAGTGAACACTGAAGCTTTCTTT.

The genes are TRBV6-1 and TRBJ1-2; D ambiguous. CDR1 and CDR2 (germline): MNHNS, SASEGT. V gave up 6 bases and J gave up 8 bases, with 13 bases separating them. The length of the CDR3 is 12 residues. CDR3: CASRLDGWGYTF. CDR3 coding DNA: TGTGCCAGCAGGCTCGACGGTTGGGGCTACACCTTC.

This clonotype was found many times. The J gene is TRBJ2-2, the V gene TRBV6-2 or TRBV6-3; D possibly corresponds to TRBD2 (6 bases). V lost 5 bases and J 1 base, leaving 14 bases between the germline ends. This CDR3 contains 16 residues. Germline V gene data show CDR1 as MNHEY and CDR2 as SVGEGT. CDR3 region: CASSTTGTLNTGELFF. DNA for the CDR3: TGTGCCAGCAGTACCACCGGGACTCTGAACACCGGGGAGCTGTTTTTT.